The T cell receptor beta chain under discussion was sequenced for a study of blood T cells in healthy people across ages. Study-level points and caveats: It was not known whether donors were CMV positive (a possible confounder of expanded clonotype changes). It was held that diversity estimates obtained from one million T cells represented underestimates.

There are a few counts of this clonotype. Its antigen remains unidentified. The CDR3 has 15 amino acids. Per the germline V gene, CDR1 is KGHSH and CDR2 is LQKENI. V shed 2 bases, J shed 3 bases, and the junction held 3 bases outside the gene matches. Primers used in a second PCR of about 7 to 11 cycles were a sample-barcoded 5' primer and a J-beta primer mix. One entry per CDR3 protein results from TCRdb running MiXCR on the 5' RACE reads. The sample lists more than 650,000 distinct CDR3 sequences, about a fifth seen once, with about 22% in the top ten. Isolated PBMCs totaled at least 6.5 million in each sample.

This TCR was sampled from a man in his 70s in good health. The sample was blood. V usage is TRBV18 and J usage is TRBJ2-5, with TRBD2 matching 10 bases. The CDR3 protein is CASSPGLAGEETQYF. In DNA, the CDR3 is TGTGCCAGCTCACCAGGGCTAGCGGGAGAAGAGACCCAGTACTTC.